This TCR beta chain is drawn from a study of T cells in localized non-small cell lung cancer. The table came from immunoSEQ multiplex PCR; TCRdb's copy has only in-frame clones and leaves some out. The sample includes about 950 clones, 30% to 35% of them seen just once. Study-level results: Exceeding tumor, uninvolved adjacent lung had the highest T cell clonality.

The CDR3 consists of 13 residues. In germline, CDR1 is MNHGY, CDR2 SAAAGT. V shed 5 bases, J shed 4 bases, and the junction held 4 bases outside the gene matches. This clone came up a few times. The target antigen is unknown. Adjacent lung tissue lacking atypia was obtained at a distance of at least 2 cm from the tumor margin. Sequencing was performed on normal lung tissue next to the tumor, taken before any cancer treatment. This clonotype originated in a female donor over 55 with stage I lung adenocarcinoma. The chain joins TRBV6-8 to TRBJ1-2; 7 bases line up with TRBD1. The CDR3, as DNA: TGTGCCAGCAGTGTATCAGGGGGCTATGGCTACACCTTC. It codes for CASSVSGGYGYTF.